Below, 27 T cell receptor beta chains from the same sample are listed, as sequenced in a study of blood T cell repertoires in COVID-19 (dated by TCRdb to the early 2020s). The library was obtained by the immunoSEQ multiplex PCR assay. In TCRdb, the immuneACCESS table is reduced to in-frame sequences with V and J assigned. These tables do not hold every clone; where another copy was compared, an unresolved V gene accounts for under half, and the others remain unexplained. A total of about 310,000 clones appear in this sample, approximately 91% of them only once. The ten biggest clones cover approximately 4.7% of the sample. Material for sequencing was PBMCs or T cells enriched from blood (not recorded which). All receptors derive from a man aged 60-69 years who had recovered from COVID-19.

The chain recombines TRBV5-5 with TRBJ2-7; D gene ambiguous. Germline CDR1 reads SGHKS; CDR2 reads YYEKEE (reference sequence). The CDR3 is made up of 15 amino acids. V dropped 0 bases and J dropped 0 bases, with 10 bases sitting between them. For the CDR3, the DNA is TGTGCCAGCAGCTTGGTGGCGGCGACCTCCTACGAGCAGTACTTC. It is translated as CASSLVAATSYEQYF.

This clone was recorded once. The chain recombines TRBV29-1 with TRBJ1-2; 12 nucleotides agree with TRBD1. The CDR3 runs to 14 residues. CDR1 and CDR2 from the germline V gene are SQVTM and ANQGSEA. Germline trimming cut 4 bases from V and 8 bases from J; bases unmatched to any gene: 8. In DNA, the CDR3 is TGCAGCGTTGTATGGGGACAGGGGGCAAGAGGCTACACCTTC. Its translation is CSVVWGQGARGYTF.

The chain couples TRBV19 to TRBJ1-3; D perhaps matches TRBD1 (5 bases). The CDR3 is 12 residues long. The V end was cut by 6 bases, the J end by 11 bases, with 14 bases between. Germline V lookup: CDR1 LNHDA, CDR2 SQIVND (reference sequence). CDR3: CASSQTDLSIYF. The DNA for the CDR3 is TGTGCCAGTAGCCAGACAGACCTTTCCATATATTTT. Full variable domain (outside the CDR3, taken from reference TRBV19 and TRBJ1-3): DGGITQSPKYLFRKEGQNVTLSCEQNLNHDAMYWYRQDPGQGLRLIYYSQIVNDFQKGDIAEGYSVSREKKESFPLTVTSAQKNPTAFYLCASSQTDLSIYFGEGSWLTVV.

This sequence joins TRBV6-5 and TRBJ2-5; 9 positions agree with TRBD1. Germline trimming cut 6 bases from V and 4 bases from J; bases unmatched to any gene: 0. The germline gives CDR1 MNHEY, CDR2 SVGAGI. The CDR3 consists of 12 residues. CDR3 in DNA: TGTGCCAGCAGACAGGGGGCAGAGACCCAGTACTTC. Translating it yields CASRQGAETQYF.

This clone appeared a single time. This chain links TRBV4-3 with TRBJ1-3; D not certain. The CDR3 extends over 13 amino acids. Germline CDR1 LGHNA, CDR2 YSLEER. V lost 2 bases to trimming and J lost 4 bases, with 6 bases between them. The CDR3 sequence is CASSQYGGNTIYF. The CDR3 coding sequence is TGCGCCAGCAGCCAATATGGCGGAAACACCATATATTTT.

The chain employs TRBV19 and TRBJ2-1; D gene unclear. Germline V CDR1 and CDR2: LNHDA, SQIVND (reference sequence). V dropped 5 bases and J dropped 8 bases, with 10 bases sitting between them. This CDR3 has 12 amino acids. The CDR3 region has the DNA TGTGCCAGTAGTCCCCAACTGGATGAGCAGTTCTTC. This translates into CASSPQLDEQFF.

The CDR3 reads CASSLPTGAGETQYF. The DNA of the CDR3 is TGCGCCAGCAGCTTACCGACAGGGGCTGGAGAGACCCAGTACTTC. The chain carries TRBV5-1 and TRBJ2-5; 8 nucleotides line up with TRBD1. This CDR3 contains 15 residues. The germline V gene encodes CDR1 SGHRS and CDR2 YFSETQ. Unmatched junction bases numbered 7, after V lost 2 bases and J lost 4 bases.

This chain joins TRBV28 and TRBJ2-7; TRBD1 aligns across 7 bases. V was pared by 7 bases and J by 4 bases, with 7 bases of the junction left unmatched. From germline, CDR1 is MDHEN and CDR2 SYDVKM. The CDR3 spans 13 residues. The DNA of the CDR3 is TGTGCCAGCACGTTAAACAGGGGATACGAGCAGTACTTC. The encoded protein is CASTLNRGYEQYF.

V and J are TRBV13 and TRBJ2-1, with a possible D match to TRBD2 (6 bases). Germline assignment: CDR1 PRHDT and CDR2 FYEKMQ (reference sequence). V lost 4 bases and J 9 bases, leaving 19 bases between the germline ends. This CDR3 is built from 15 residues. The DNA of the CDR3 is TGTGCCAGCAGCTCACCCGGGACCAAGACTAGTGAGCAGTTCTTC. It encodes CASSSPGTKTSEQFF.

The V and J genes are TRBV28 and TRBJ2-1; 8 bases agree with TRBD2. CDR1 is MDHEN, CDR2 SYDVKM, per germline. V was pared by 6 bases and J by 7 bases, with 14 bases of the junction left unmatched. The CDR3 spans 16 residues. CDR3 sequence: CASSSQSGRGWNEQFF. CDR3 nucleotides: TGTGCCAGCAGCTCACAAAGCGGGAGAGGATGGAATGAGCAGTTCTTC.

This chain links TRBV2 with TRBJ1-2, with D possibly matching TRBD1 (5 bases). This CDR3 has 16 residues. With 3 bases removed from V and 7 bases from J, the gap between germline ends came to 21 bases. Germline V gene data show CDR1 as SNHLY and CDR2 as FYNNEI. The CDR3 DNA sequence: TGTGCCAGCAGTGATACAGGCCTCAGCCTTATGGCTGGCTACACCTTC. It translates to CASSDTGLSLMAGYTF.

The rearrangement joins TRBV18 to TRBJ2-7; D is ambiguous. V lost 4 bases and J 1 base, leaving 5 bases between the germline ends. Germline V gene sequence: CDR1 KGHSH, CDR2 LQKENI. The CDR3 is made up of 12 amino acids. The CDR3 spells CASSLLSYEQYF. In nucleotides, the CDR3 is TGTGCCAGCTCACTACTTTCCTACGAGCAGTACTTC.

This chain uses TRBV5-8 with TRBJ2-2; TRBD2 matches 11 bases. This CDR3 is built from 16 residues. V trimming: 0 bases; J trimming: 5 bases; junction bases outside the gene matches: 3. CDR1 is SGHTS and CDR2 is YDEGEE in the germline V gene. The CDR3 DNA reads as TGTGCCAGCAGCTTGGTACTAGCGGGAGTTACCGGGGAGCTGTTTTTT. The encoded protein is CASSLVLAGVTGELFF.

This chain uses TRBV9 with TRBJ1-1; the D gene is possibly TRBD1 (6 bases). V shed 4 bases and J shed 8 bases, with 15 bases lying between them. This CDR3 has 13 residues. Looked up from germline, CDR1 is SGDLS and CDR2 is YYNGEE. In DNA form, the CDR3 reads TGTGCCAGCAGCCCGGGGACATCCGGGGAAGCTTTCTTT. Translated, it gives CASSPGTSGEAFF.

The chain uses TRBV28 and TRBJ1-3; tentatively, D is TRBD1 (5 bases). This CDR3 region has 15 residues. The germline V gene has CDR1 MDHEN and CDR2 SYDVKM. V gave up 6 bases and J gave up 3 bases, with 15 bases separating them. For the CDR3, the DNA is TGTGCCAGCAGCCTTCCTGGCCAGGGTGGAAACACCATATATTTT. Translation gives CASSLPGQGGNTIYF. Combining the CDR3 with reference TRBV28 and TRBJ1-3 gives the whole variable domain DVKVTQSSRYLVKRTGEKVFLECVQDMDHENMFWYRQDPGLGLRLIYFSYDVKMKEKGDIPEGYSVSREKKERFSLILESASTNQTSMYLCASSLPGQGGNTIYFGEGSWLTVV.

The chain is built from TRBV11-1 and TRBJ2-7, with no clear D. Germline assignment: CDR1 SGHAT and CDR2 FQDESV (reference sequence). V was pared by 2 bases and J by 6 bases, with 8 bases between. The CDR3 has 12 residues. For the CDR3, the DNA is TGTGCCAGCAGCTTAACGTCCGGCGAGCAGTACTTC. Its protein is CASSLTSGEQYF.

This clone has only a few counts. This sequence joins TRBV14 and TRBJ1-6, with D unclear. The germline V gene has CDR1 SGHDN and CDR2 FVKESK. The CDR3 has 15 residues. Trimming cost V 2 bases and J 9 bases, with 14 bases left between them. CDR3: CASSQQRGAVSPLHF. The CDR3 DNA reads as TGTGCCAGCAGCCAACAGCGGGGAGCTGTTTCACCCCTCCACTTT.

The chain is built from TRBV6-6 and TRBJ1-1; D possibly corresponds to TRBD1 (6 bases). The V gene's germline CDR1 is MNHNY and CDR2 SVGAGI (reference sequence). CDR3 length: 13 residues. The germline V and J ends were trimmed by 5 bases and 10 bases, with 17 bases remaining between them. The CDR3 region has the DNA TGTGCCAGCAGTCTGGCAGGGGCGCACGGAGCTTTCTTT. Translated: CASSLAGAHGAFF.

The rearrangement links TRBV19 to TRBJ1-6; 7 nucleotides align to TRBD1. CDR3 size: 13 residues. V gave up 7 bases and J gave up 8 bases; unmatched junction bases: 5. CDR1 is LNHDA, CDR2 SQIVND, per germline (reference sequence). In DNA, the CDR3 is TGTGCCAGTACAGACAGGGCGGATTCACCCCTCCACTTT. It translates to CASTDRADSPLHF.

The sample holds a few counts of this clone. The rearrangement links TRBV4-2 to TRBJ2-7; 7 nucleotides align to TRBD2. Trimming cost V 3 bases and J 3 bases; bases outside gene matches: 5. This CDR3 spans 14 amino acids. Germline CDR1 reads LGHNA; CDR2 reads YNFKEQ. In DNA form, the CDR3 reads TGTGCCAGCAGCCAGGCCCTAGCGGTCTACGAGCAGTACTTC. It translates to CASSQALAVYEQYF.

This clone is a singleton in its sample. V is TRBV6-1 and J is TRBJ1-5; the match to TRBD1 covers 8 bases. The V gene's germline CDR1 is MNHNS and CDR2 SASEGT. The V and J ends lost 3 bases and 7 bases, in that order; junction bases with no gene match: 5. This CDR3 is built from 14 residues. The DNA of the CDR3 is TGTGCCAGCAGTGATTACGACAGGGGACAGCCCCAGCATTTT. It codes for CASSDYDRGQPQHF.

This chain connects TRBV18 to TRBJ2-3, with 11 positions matching TRBD1. After removal of 6 bases from V and 4 bases from J, the junction contained 9 bases not matched to a gene. CDR1 and CDR2 from the germline V gene are KGHSH and LQKENI. There are 16 residues in the CDR3. The CDR3 protein is CASSSRTGGIADTQYF. The CDR3 bases are TGTGCCAGCTCCTCCCGGACAGGGGGCATTGCAGATACGCAGTATTTT.

This rearrangement joins TRBV3-1 (or the pseudogene TRBV3-2) to TRBJ2-1; 9 bases agree with TRBD2. This CDR3 contains 16 residues. With 3 bases clipped from V and 0 bases from J, the junction kept 3 bases outside the gene matches. Germline V gene data show CDR1 as LGHDT and CDR2 as YNNKEL (reference sequence). This CDR3 is CASSHRSGSSYNEQFF. The CDR3, as DNA: TGTGCCAGCAGCCACCGTAGCGGGAGCTCCTACAATGAGCAGTTCTTC.

The DNA of the CDR3 is TGTGCCAGCAGCCAAGCCCAGGGCAATGAGCAGTTCTTC. It translates to CASSQAQGNEQFF. The genes are TRBV4-2 and TRBJ2-1, with D perhaps TRBD1 (5 bases). CDR3 length: 13 residues. The germline V gene encodes CDR1 LGHNA and CDR2 YNFKEQ. V gave up 1 base and J gave up 6 bases, with 7 bases separating them.

J is TRBJ2-7 and V is TRBV6-5; 10 bases line up with TRBD2. V trimming: 8 bases; J trimming: 4 bases; junction bases outside the gene matches: 8. The CDR3 length is 14 residues. The germline gives CDR1 MNHEY, CDR2 SVGAGI. As DNA, the CDR3 is TGTGCCAGCCGCGCTAGCGGGAGTGGGTACGAGCAGTACTTC. Protein sequence: CASRASGSGYEQYF.

The count of this clone is one. This chain joins TRBV28 and TRBJ1-1; TRBD1 might be the D (6 bases). This CDR3 spans 14 amino acids. V was cut by 6 bases and J by 0 bases, with 11 bases left in between. Looked up from germline, CDR1 is MDHEN and CDR2 is SYDVKM. CDR3 nucleotide sequence: TGTGCCAGCAGACAGGGACCAATGAACACTGAAGCTTTCTTT. It encodes CASRQGPMNTEAFF.

The V gene is TRBV18, the J gene TRBJ2-7; no reliable D call. Trimming took off 0 bases at V and 3 bases at J, with 9 bases between the two ends. This CDR3 spans 14 amino acids. Germline CDR1 KGHSH, CDR2 LQKENI. CDR3 nucleotides: TGTGCCAGCTCACCACCGAGCGTGGACTACGAGCAGTACTTC. Protein product: CASSPPSVDYEQYF.